This T cell receptor (beta chain) came from a study of technical replicates of blood from a handful of donors. This clone was seen once. Clones were read by immunoSEQ multiplex PCR, and TCRdb kept only the in-frame ones, dropping some. In the table there are 55,000 to 75,000 clones, just under 95% of which are singletons. Germline CDR1 MDHEN, CDR2 SYDVKM. The V segment lost 7 bases and the J segment 6 bases; nucleotides outside the gene matches: 16. CDR3 length: 16 amino acids. The rearrangement links TRBV28 to TRBJ1-2; 8 bases match TRBD1. The receptor was derived from a human donor in good health. Source material: T cells isolated from PBMCs. CDR3 region: CASTLELAGGVNGYTF. The CDR3 bases are TGTGCCAGCACCCTCGAACTCGCAGGGGGCGTTAATGGCTACACCTTC.